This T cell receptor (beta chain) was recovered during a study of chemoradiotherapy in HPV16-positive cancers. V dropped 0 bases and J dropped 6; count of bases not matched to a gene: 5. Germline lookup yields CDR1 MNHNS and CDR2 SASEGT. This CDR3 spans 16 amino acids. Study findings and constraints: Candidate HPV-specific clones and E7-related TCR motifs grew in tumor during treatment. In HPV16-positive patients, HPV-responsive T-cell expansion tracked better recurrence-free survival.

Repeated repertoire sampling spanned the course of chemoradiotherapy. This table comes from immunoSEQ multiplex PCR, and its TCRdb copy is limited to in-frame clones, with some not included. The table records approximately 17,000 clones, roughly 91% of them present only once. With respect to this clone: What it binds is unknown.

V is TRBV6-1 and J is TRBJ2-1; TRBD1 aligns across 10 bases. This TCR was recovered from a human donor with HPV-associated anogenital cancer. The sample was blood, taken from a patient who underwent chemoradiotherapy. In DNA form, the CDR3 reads TGTGCCAGCAGTGAAGCGTGGGACAGGGGAGGCAATGAGCAGTTCTTC. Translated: CASSEAWDRGGNEQFF.